This TCR beta chain was sequenced in a study of shared clonotypes between healthy human individuals. As regards this clone: Its specificity is not known.

At the deep level, the assay was run. The assay was immunoSEQ multiplex PCR, and TCRdb's table has in-frame clones only and misses some. The repertoire holds 2 million to 2.5 million clones, over 85% seen once, with about 0.39% in the top ten. Study-level points and caveats: The study's rarefaction showed incomplete sorted-subset sequencing despite large depth.

The V end lost 4 bases, the J end lost 1 base, and 11 bases lay between the germline ends. The CDR3 has 14 residues. Per germline, CDR1 SGHDN and CDR2 FVKESK. The V and J genes are TRBV14 and TRBJ2-7; D perhaps matches TRBD2 (6 bases). The clonotype comes from a man aged 18 to 30 in good health. Some clones in this sample may be carry-over from other donors' samples. The sequencing sample was made of naive CD4+ T cells from PBMCs. Subset noted: CD45RA+ positively selected. CDR3 sequence: CASSRGAFSYEQYF. CDR3 bases: TGTGCCAGCAGCCGCGGGGCTTTTTCCTACGAGCAGTACTTC. The complete variable domain, with remaining parts taken from reference TRBV14 and TRBJ2-7, reads EAGVTQFPSHSVIEKGQTVTLRCDPISGHDNLYWYRRVMGKEIKFLLHFVKESKQDESGMPNNRFLAERTGGTYSTLKVQPAELEDSGVYFCASSRGAFSYEQYFGPGTRLTVT.